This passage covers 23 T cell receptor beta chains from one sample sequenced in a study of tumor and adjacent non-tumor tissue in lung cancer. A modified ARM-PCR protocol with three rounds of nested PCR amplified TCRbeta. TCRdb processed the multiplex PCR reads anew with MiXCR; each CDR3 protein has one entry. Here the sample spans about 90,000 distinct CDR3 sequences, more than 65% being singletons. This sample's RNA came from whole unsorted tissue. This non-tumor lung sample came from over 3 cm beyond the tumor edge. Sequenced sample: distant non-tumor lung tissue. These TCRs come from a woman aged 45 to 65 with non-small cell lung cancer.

The CDR3 spells CASSPRHEGGYGYTF. The CDR3 nucleotides read TGTGCCAGCAGTCCACGACACGAGGGGGGCTATGGCTACACCTTC. The V gene is TRBV11-2, the J gene TRBJ1-2; D possibly corresponds to TRBD1 (6 bases). This CDR3 contains 15 residues. Trimming removed 6 bases from V and 4 bases from J, with 18 bases in between. CDR1 is SGHAT and CDR2 is FQNNGV in the germline V gene.

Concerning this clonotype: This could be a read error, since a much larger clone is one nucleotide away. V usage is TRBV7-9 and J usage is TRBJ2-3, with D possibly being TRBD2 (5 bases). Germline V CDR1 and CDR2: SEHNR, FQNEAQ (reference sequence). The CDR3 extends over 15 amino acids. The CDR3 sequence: CASGLPGSGTDTQYF. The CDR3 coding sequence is TGTGCCAGCGGCTTACCGGGGTCTGGGACAGATACGCAGTATTTT.

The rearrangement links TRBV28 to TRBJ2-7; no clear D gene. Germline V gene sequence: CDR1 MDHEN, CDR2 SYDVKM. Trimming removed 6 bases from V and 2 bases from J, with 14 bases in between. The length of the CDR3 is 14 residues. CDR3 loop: CASRSIGMPYEQYF. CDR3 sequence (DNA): TGTGCCAGCAGGTCGATAGGAATGCCCTACGAGCAGTACTTC.

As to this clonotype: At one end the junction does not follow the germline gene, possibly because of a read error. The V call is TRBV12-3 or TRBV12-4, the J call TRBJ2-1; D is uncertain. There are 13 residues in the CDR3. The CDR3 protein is CASSLGSWDERFF. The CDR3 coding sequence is TGTGCCAGCAGCCTAGGGTCCTGGGATGAGCGGTTCTTC.

The CDR3 is CASSLGLGLDVYNEQFF. The CDR3 DNA reads TGCGCCAGCAGCTTGGGGTTGGGACTAGACGTATACAATGAGCAGTTCTTC. V is TRBV5-1 and J is TRBJ2-1; 8 bases match TRBD2. This CDR3 region has 17 residues. V shed 0 bases and J 4 bases; nucleotides not matched to a gene: 9. Looked up from germline, CDR1 is SGHRS and CDR2 is YFSETQ.

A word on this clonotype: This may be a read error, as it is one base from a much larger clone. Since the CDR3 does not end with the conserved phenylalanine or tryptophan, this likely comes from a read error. This CDR3 is CASSFQGAQTGELFY. The CDR3 DNA is TGTGCCAGCAGCTTTCAGGGGGCGCAAACCGGGGAGCTGTTTTAT. The chain employs TRBV7-9 and TRBJ2-2, with 8 nucleotides matching TRBD1. V lost 3 bases, J lost 5 bases, and 5 bases stayed unmatched. The CDR3 extends over 15 amino acids. The germline V gene encodes CDR1 SEHNR and CDR2 FQNEAQ (reference sequence).

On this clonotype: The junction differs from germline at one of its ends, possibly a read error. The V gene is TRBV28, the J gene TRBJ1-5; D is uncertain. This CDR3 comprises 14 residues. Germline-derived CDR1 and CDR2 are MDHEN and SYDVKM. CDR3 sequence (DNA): TGTGTCAGCCTCCCGAGGGCAGTGAATCAGCCCCAGCATTTT. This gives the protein CVSLPRAVNQPQHF.

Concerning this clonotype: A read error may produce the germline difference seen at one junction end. The CDR3 is CSARLAPDMQYF. The DNA for the CDR3 is TGCAGCGCTAGACTAGCTCCAGATATGCAGTATTTT. This sequence joins TRBV20-1 and TRBJ2-3; 7 bases map to TRBD2. From germline, CDR1 is DFQATT and CDR2 SNEGSKA (reference sequence). This CDR3 has 12 residues.

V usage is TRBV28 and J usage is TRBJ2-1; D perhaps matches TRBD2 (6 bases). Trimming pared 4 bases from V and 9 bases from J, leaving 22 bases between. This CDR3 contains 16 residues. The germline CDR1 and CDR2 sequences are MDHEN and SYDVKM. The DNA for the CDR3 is TGTGCCAGCAGTTCTCCCGCGGGAATCCCCCACTTTGAGCAGTTCTTC. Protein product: CASSSPAGIPHFEQFF.

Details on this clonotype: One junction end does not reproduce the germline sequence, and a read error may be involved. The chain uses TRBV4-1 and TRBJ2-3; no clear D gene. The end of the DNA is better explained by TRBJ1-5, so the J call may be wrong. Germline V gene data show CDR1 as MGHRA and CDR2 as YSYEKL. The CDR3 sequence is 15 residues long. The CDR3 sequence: CARSLMEFSTDTQHF. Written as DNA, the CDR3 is TGCGCCAGAAGCCTCATGGAGTTTTCTACAGATACGCAGCATTTT.

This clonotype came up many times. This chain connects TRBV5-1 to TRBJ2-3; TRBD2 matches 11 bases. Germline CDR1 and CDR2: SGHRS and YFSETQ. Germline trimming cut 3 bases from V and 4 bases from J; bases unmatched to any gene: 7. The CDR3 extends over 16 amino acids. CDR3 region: CASSWSGTSGSDTQYF. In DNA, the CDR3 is TGCGCCAGCAGCTGGTCCGGGACTAGCGGATCAGATACGCAGTATTTT.

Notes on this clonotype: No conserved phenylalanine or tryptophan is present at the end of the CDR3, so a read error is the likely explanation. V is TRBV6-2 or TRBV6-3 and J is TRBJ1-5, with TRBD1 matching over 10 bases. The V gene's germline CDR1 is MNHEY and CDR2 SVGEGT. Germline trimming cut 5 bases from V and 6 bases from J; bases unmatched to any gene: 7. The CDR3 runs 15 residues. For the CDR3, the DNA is TGTGCCAGCAGTGTAGGGACAGGGGTGGGTCAGCCCCAGCATTTA. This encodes CASSVGTGVGQPQHL.

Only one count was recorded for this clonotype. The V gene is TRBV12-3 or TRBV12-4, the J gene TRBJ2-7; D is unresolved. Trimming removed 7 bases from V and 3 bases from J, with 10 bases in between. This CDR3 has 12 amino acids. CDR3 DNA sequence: TGTGCCAGCAATAGCAAGGACTACGAGCAGTACTTC. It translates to CASNSKDYEQYF.

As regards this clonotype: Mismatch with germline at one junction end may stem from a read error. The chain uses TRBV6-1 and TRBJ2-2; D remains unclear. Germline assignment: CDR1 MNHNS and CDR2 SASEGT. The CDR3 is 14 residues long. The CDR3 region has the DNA TGTGCCAGCAGTGTTAGTGGGAACACAGGGGAGCTGTTTTTT. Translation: CASSVSGNTGELFF.

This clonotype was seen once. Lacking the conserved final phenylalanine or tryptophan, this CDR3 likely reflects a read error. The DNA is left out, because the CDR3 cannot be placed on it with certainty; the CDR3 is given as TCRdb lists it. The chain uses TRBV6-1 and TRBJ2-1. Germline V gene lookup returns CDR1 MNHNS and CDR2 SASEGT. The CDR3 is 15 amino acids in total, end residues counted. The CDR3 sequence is CASSQARYTYNERFL.

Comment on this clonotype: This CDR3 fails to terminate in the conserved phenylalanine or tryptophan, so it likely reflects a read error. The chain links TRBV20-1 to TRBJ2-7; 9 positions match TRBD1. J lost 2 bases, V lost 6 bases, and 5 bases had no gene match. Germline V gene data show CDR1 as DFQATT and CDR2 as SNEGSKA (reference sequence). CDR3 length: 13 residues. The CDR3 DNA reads TGCAGTGCCCAACGACAGGGGGCCTACGAGCAGTACTTA. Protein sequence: CSAQRQGAYEQYL.

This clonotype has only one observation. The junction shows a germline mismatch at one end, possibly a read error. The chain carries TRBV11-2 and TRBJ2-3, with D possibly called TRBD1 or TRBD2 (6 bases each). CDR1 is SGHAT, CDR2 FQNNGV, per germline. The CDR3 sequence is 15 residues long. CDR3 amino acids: CVSRLGGRSTDTQYF. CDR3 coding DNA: TGTGTCAGCAGATTAGGGGGGAGGTCCACAGATACGCAGTATTTT.

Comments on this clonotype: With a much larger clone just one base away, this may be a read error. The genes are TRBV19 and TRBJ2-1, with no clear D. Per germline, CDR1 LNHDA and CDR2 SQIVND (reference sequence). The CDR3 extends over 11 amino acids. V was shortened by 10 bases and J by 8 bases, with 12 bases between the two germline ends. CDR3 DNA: TGTGCCACCCTTCCTGGCGATGAGCAGTTCTTC. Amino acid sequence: CATLPGDEQFF.

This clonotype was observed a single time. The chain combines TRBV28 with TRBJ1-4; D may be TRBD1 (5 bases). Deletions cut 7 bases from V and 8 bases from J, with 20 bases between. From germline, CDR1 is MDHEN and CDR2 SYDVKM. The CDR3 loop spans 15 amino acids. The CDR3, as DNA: TGTGCCAGCAATCCCGCGAGCCAGGGAGGGGAAAAACTGTTTTTT. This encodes CASNPASQGGEKLFF.

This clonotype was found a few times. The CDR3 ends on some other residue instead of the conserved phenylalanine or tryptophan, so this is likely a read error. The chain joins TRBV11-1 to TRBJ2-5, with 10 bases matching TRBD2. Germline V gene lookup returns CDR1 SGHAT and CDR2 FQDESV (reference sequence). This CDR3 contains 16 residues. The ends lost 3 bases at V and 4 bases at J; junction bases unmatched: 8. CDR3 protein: CASSFRLAGVGETQYS. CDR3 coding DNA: TGTGCCAGCAGCTTTCGTCTAGCGGGAGTGGGAGAGACCCAGTACTCC.

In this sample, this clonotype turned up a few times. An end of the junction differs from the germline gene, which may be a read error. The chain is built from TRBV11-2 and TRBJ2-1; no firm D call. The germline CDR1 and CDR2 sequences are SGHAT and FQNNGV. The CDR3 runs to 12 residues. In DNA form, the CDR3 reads TGTGCCGGCAGCCCCTCGTACTTGAATCTGTTCTTC. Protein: CAGSPSYLNLFF.

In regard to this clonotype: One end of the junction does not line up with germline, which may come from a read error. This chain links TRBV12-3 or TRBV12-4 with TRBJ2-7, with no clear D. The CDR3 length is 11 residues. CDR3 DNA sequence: TGTGCCAACAGTGAGTGTGAAGAGCAGTACTTC. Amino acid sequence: CANSECEEQYF.

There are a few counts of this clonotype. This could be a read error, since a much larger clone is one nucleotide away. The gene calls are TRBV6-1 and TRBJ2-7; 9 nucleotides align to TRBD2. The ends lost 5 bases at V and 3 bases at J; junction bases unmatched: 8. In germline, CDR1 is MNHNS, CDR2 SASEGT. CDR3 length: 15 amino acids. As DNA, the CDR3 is TGTGCCAGCAGTATAATAGCGGGAGCGCACTACGAGCAGTACTTC. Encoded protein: CASSIIAGAHYEQYF.